A single sample is the source of the 7 T cell receptor beta chains below, sequenced in a study of CD8 T cells in Susac syndrome. The RNA, about 0.5 to 1 ug, was put through reverse transcription using random hexamers. Via MiXCR, TCRdb re-called the immunoSEQ multiplex PCR reads, giving one row per CDR3 protein. The repertoire has roughly 200,000 distinct CDR3 sequences, over 85% of them found once; the top ten carry around 0.11%. Sequencing was done on a sample of CD4+ T cells from PBMCs. Receptors originate from a human donor in good health.

The chain combines TRBV18 with TRBJ2-1, with TRBD2 identical over 7 bases. V was clipped by 3 bases and J by 7 bases; unmatched bases: 9. Per germline, CDR1 KGHSH and CDR2 LQKENI. The CDR3 is 15 residues long. As DNA, the CDR3 is TGTGCCAGCTCACCGGCTCTCTGGGGGGGGAATGAGCAGTTCTTC. Translation gives CASSPALWGGNEQFF.

The genes are TRBV6-5 and TRBJ1-5; a possible D gene is TRBD1 (5 bases). The V end was cut by 2 bases, the J end by 6 bases, with 11 bases between. In germline, CDR1 is MNHEY, CDR2 SVGAGI. This CDR3 region has 14 residues. The CDR3 DNA reads TGTGCCAGCAGTTACCGACAGCAGAGTCAGCCCCAGCATTTT. Its protein product is CASSYRQQSQPQHF.

The chain employs TRBV29-1 and TRBJ1-1, with 7 bases matching TRBD1. Germline-derived CDR1 and CDR2 are SQVTM and ANQGSEA. V shed 3 bases, J shed 3 bases, and the junction held 1 base outside the gene matches. The CDR3 has 12 residues. In nucleotides, the CDR3 is TGCAGCGTTGACAGGGGGTACACTGAAGCTTTCTTT. It codes for CSVDRGYTEAFF.

The genes are TRBV30 and TRBJ1-2, with TRBD1 matching 7 bases. Per the germline V gene, CDR1 is GTSNPN and CDR2 is SVGIG (reference sequence). The J segment lost 7 bases and the V segment lost 4 bases, leaving 6 bases of the junction unmatched. The CDR3 consists of 12 residues. CDR3 nucleotide sequence: TGTGCCTGGACCACAGGGGCGGTTGGCTACACCTTC. This translates into CAWTTGAVGYTF.

The genes are TRBV20-1 and TRBJ1-2, with D uncertain. Trimming shortened V by 1 base and J by 8 bases, and 11 bases separated the two germline ends. The CDR3 has 12 amino acids. From germline, CDR1 is DFQATT and CDR2 SNEGSKA (reference sequence). The DNA for the CDR3 is TGCAGTGCTAGAGCCTGGGTTTCCGGCTACACCTTC. Protein product: CSARAWVSGYTF.

J is TRBJ1-2 and V is TRBV3-1; TRBD1 aligns across 7 bases. CDR1 is LGHDT, CDR2 YNNKEL, per germline (reference sequence). The CDR3 contains 15 residues. J gave up 9 bases and V 4 bases, and 14 bases lay outside the gene matches. The CDR3 is CASSRRQGGVFSYTF. The CDR3 nucleotides are TGTGCCAGCAGCCGACGACAGGGAGGGGTATTTAGCTACACCTTC.

The gene calls are TRBV6-5 and TRBJ2-1; D is unclear. V dropped 3 bases and J dropped 8 bases, with 20 bases sitting between them. The CDR3 spans 16 residues. The germline CDR1 and CDR2 sequences are MNHEY and SVGAGI. The CDR3 nucleotides are TGTGCCAGCAGTTATGCATTCGCCGCCTTTGGATATGAGCAGTTCTTC. Protein: CASSYAFAAFGYEQFF.